The 25 T cell receptor gamma chains given below trace back to one sample, sequenced in a study of Vδ1+ human thymocytes. Study results and caveats: Highly polyclonal TRG and TRD repertoires with Gaussian CDR3 length distributions appeared in thymus.

Sequences come from RNA converted to cDNA by reverse transcription. Pooled V-gene forward primers with one constant-region reverse primer generated the CDR3 amplicons by multiplex PCR. TCRdb repeated clone calling on the multiplex PCR reads with CATT. The sample carries some 6,500 gamma-chain clones, 40% to 50% recorded once. Which antigens these TCRs recognize remains unknown. The sample comprised Vdelta1+ gamma-delta thymocytes from the thymus. Subset in this sample: FACS-sorted CD3+ TCRalphabeta- TCRVdelta1+ TCRVdelta2- thymocytes. Receptor source: a boy in the first two years of life who had congenital heart surgery.

The V gene is TRGV9, the J gene TRGJ1 or TRGJ2. From germline, CDR1 is GITISATS and CDR2 ISYDGTV (reference sequence). V shed 2 bases, J shed 13 bases, and the junction held 14 bases outside the gene matches. This CDR3 contains 13 residues. The CDR3 bases are TGTGCCTTGTGGGAGGCGAAAGTGGGAAATAAACTCTTT. It encodes CALWEAKVGNKLF.

The chain carries TRGV5 and TRGJ1 or TRGJ2. The CDR3 is 10 amino acids. Germline-derived CDR1 and CDR2 are VINAFY and YDVSNSKD. With V trimmed by 3 bases and J by 10 bases, 3 bases remained unmatched. The CDR3 loop reads CATWDLKKLF. The CDR3 DNA sequence: TGTGCCACCTGGGACCTCAAGAAACTCTTT.

The chain uses TRGV3 and TRGJP1. Here the J gene came from matching the DNA to germline, since TCRdb omits it. CDR1 is VTNTFY, CDR2 YDVSTARD, per germline (reference sequence). The CDR3 runs to 14 residues. The V and J ends lost 5 bases and 9 bases, in that order; junction bases with no gene match: 12. The CDR3 sequence is CATWALLDCWFKIF. Here the CDR3 DNA reads TGTGCCACCTGGGCCTTGTTGGATTGTTGGTTCAAGATATTT.

This clone was counted a few times. The genes are TRGV4 and TRGJ1 or TRGJ2. This CDR3 comprises 12 residues. The junction had 8 bases not matched to a gene; V was cut back by 5 bases and J by 7 bases. The V gene's germline CDR1 is EGSTGY and CDR2 YDSYTSSV. CDR3 residues: CATWGRSYKKLF. The CDR3 nucleotides read TGTGCCACCTGGGGGAGGAGCTATAAGAAACTCTTT.

Only a few counts were recorded for this clone. V and J are TRGV9 and TRGJ1 or TRGJ2. V trimming: 2 bases; J trimming: 12 bases; junction bases outside the gene matches: 16. The CDR3 has 14 amino acids. Germline V gives CDR1 GITISATS, CDR2 ISYDGTV (reference sequence). CDR3 amino acids: CALWEGGVRDGKLF. The CDR3, as DNA: TGTGCCTTGTGGGAGGGCGGCGTCCGTGATGGGAAACTCTTT.

The rearrangement links TRGV3 to TRGJ1 or TRGJ2. The J gene, left out of TCRdb, was set here by checking the DNA against germline. The CDR3 length is 13 residues. The germline V gene has CDR1 VTNTFY and CDR2 YDVSTARD (reference sequence). J lost 5 bases, V lost 0 bases, and 4 bases had no gene match. The CDR3 protein is CATWDRPNYKKLF. Here the CDR3 DNA reads TGTGCCACCTGGGACAGGCCCAATTATAAGAAACTCTTT.

This clone has only a few counts. The rearrangement links TRGV9 to TRGJ1 or TRGJ2. V lost 0 bases and J lost 0; bases outside the gene matches: 5. Germline V CDR1 and CDR2: GITISATS, ISYDGTV (reference sequence). This CDR3 region has 15 residues. CDR3: CALWEVRPNYYKKLF. Here the CDR3 DNA reads TGTGCCTTGTGGGAGGTGCGGCCGAATTATTATAAGAAACTCTTT.

The chain employs TRGV3 and TRGJ1 or TRGJ2. The J gene was not available in TCRdb and was assigned here by matching the DNA to germline segments. From germline, CDR1 is VTNTFY and CDR2 YDVSTARD (reference sequence). This CDR3 comprises 11 residues. The junction had 3 bases not matched to a gene; V was cut back by 5 bases and J by 5 bases. CDR3 sequence reads: CATWANYKKLF. The CDR3 DNA sequence: TGTGCCACCTGGGCGAATTATAAGAAACTCTTT.

This clone occurred a few times. This chain connects TRGV8 to TRGJ1 or TRGJ2. CDR3 size: 13 residues. The V gene's germline CDR1 is VENAVY and CDR2 YDSYNSRV. The V and J ends lost 0 bases and 7 bases, in that order; junction bases with no gene match: 6. CDR3 in DNA: TGTGCCACCTGGGATAGGCTCGGATATAAGAAACTCTTT. Its translation: CATWDRLGYKKLF.

Worth noting for this clone: The same CDR3 can be traced to other DNA sequences in this sample. The rearrangement uses TRGV9 and TRGJP. The CDR3 runs 16 residues. V lost 1 base and J lost 6; bases outside the gene matches: 3. The germline CDR1 and CDR2 sequences are GITISATS and ISYDGTV (reference sequence). This chain's CDR3 is CALWEVGELGKKIKVF. The CDR3 DNA reads TGTGCCTTGTGGGAGGTCGGAGAGTTGGGCAAAAAAATCAAGGTATTT.

The chain joins TRGV2 to TRGJ1 or TRGJ2. The J gene, absent from TCRdb, was called here by matching the DNA to germline. This CDR3 region has 12 residues. The V segment lost 4 bases and the J segment 7 bases; nucleotides outside the gene matches: 7. Germline V gene data show CDR1 as EGSNGY and CDR2 as YDSYNSKV. CDR3: CATWEGQYKKLF. DNA of the CDR3: TGTGCCACCTGGGAGGGGCAATATAAGAAACTCTTT.

The chain joins TRGV4 to TRGJ1 or TRGJ2. TCRdb offers no J gene call, so here the DNA was matched to germline to obtain one. V gave up 5 bases and J gave up 3 bases; unmatched junction bases: 7. Per the germline V gene, CDR1 is EGSTGY and CDR2 is YDSYTSSV. This CDR3 spans 13 amino acids. CDR3 DNA sequence: TGTGCCACCTGGGGGGGGGCTTATTATAAGAAACTCTTT. It is translated as CATWGGAYYKKLF.

This clone was found a few times. The J gene is TRGJ1 or TRGJ2, the V gene TRGV3. No J segment appears in TCRdb, so it was assigned here by matching the sequence to germline. CDR1 and CDR2 from the germline V gene are VTNTFY and YDVSTARD (reference sequence). The CDR3 is 13 amino acids. V lost 0 bases and J lost 7; bases outside the gene matches: 6. CDR3 residues: CATWDRPPYKKLF. In DNA form, the CDR3 reads TGTGCCACCTGGGACAGGCCCCCGTATAAGAAACTCTTT.

The count of this clone is one. This chain uses TRGV5 with TRGJ1 or TRGJ2. The J gene, not given by TCRdb, was assigned here from a germline match of the nucleotide sequence. The J segment lost 8 bases and the V segment lost 4 bases, leaving 14 bases of the junction unmatched. The CDR3 is made up of 14 amino acids. Germline CDR1 VINAFY, CDR2 YDVSNSKD. Written as DNA, the CDR3 is TGTGCCACCTGGGATCAAGGCTGGGTTGATAAGAAACTCTTT. Protein sequence: CATWDQGWVDKKLF.

This chain joins TRGV3 and TRGJ1 or TRGJ2. J lost 10 bases, V lost 5 bases, and 2 bases had no gene match. Per germline, CDR1 VTNTFY and CDR2 YDVSTARD (reference sequence). CDR3 length equals 9 residues. The CDR3 loop reads CATWGKKLF. CDR3 DNA sequence: TGTGCCACCTGGGGGAAGAAACTCTTT.

On this clone: An end of the junction differs from the germline gene, which may be a read error. The chain uses TRGV9 and TRGJ1 or TRGJ2. Germline V lookup: CDR1 GITISATS, CDR2 ISYDGTV (reference sequence). The CDR3 is 13 residues long. CDR3: CALCYWAYYEKLF. In DNA, the CDR3 is TGTGCCTTGTGTTACTGGGCATATTATGAGAAACTCTTT.

This clone appeared a few times. The chain combines TRGV8 with TRGJP2. The CDR3 has 15 residues. The germline V gene encodes CDR1 VENAVY and CDR2 YDSYNSRV. The V segment lost 4 bases and the J segment 0 bases; nucleotides outside the gene matches: 5. The CDR3 DNA reads TGTGCCACCTGGGACAGGTATAGTAGTGATTGGATCAAGACGTTT. Translation: CATWDRYSSDWIKTF.

This clone came up once. The chain carries TRGV4 and TRGJ1 or TRGJ2. The J gene is absent in TCRdb and was assigned here via DNA matching to germline. Germline V lookup: CDR1 EGSTGY, CDR2 YDSYTSSV. The length of the CDR3 is 12 residues. V was clipped by 10 bases and J by 7 bases; unmatched bases: 13. The CDR3: CATGDGRYKKLF. The CDR3 coding sequence is TGTGCCACAGGGGATGGACGGTATAAGAAACTCTTT.

As for this clone: A clone one base away is much larger, so this may be a read error. This chain connects TRGV9 to TRGJ1 or TRGJ2. The CDR3 is made up of 12 amino acids. Per the germline V gene, CDR1 is GITISATS and CDR2 is ISYDGTV (reference sequence). The CDR3 region has the DNA TGTGCCTTGGGGGAGGTGCGGTATAAGAAACTCTTT. The encoded protein is CALGEVRYKKLF.

This clone was observed a few times. V is TRGV8 and J is TRGJ1 or TRGJ2. CDR1 and CDR2 (germline): VENAVY, YDSYNSRV. V gave up 3 bases and J gave up 2 bases; unmatched junction bases: 4. The CDR3 covers 13 residues. Here the CDR3 reads CATWDEDYYKKLF. The CDR3 DNA is TGTGCCACCTGGGATGAGGATTATTATAAGAAACTCTTT.

This chain links TRGV3 with TRGJ1 or TRGJ2. Since TCRdb gives no J gene, matching the DNA to germline was used here to assign it. V dropped 3 bases and J dropped 0; count of bases not matched to a gene: 5. This CDR3 has 14 residues. The germline gives CDR1 VTNTFY, CDR2 YDVSTARD (reference sequence). The CDR3 DNA is TGTGCCACCTGGGACGAGGTGAATTATTATAAGAAACTCTTT. It translates to CATWDEVNYYKKLF.

This rearrangement joins TRGV8 to TRGJ1 or TRGJ2. Here the J gene came from matching the DNA to germline, since TCRdb omits it. Germline CDR1 VENAVY, CDR2 YDSYNSRV. With 4 bases clipped from V and 9 bases from J, the junction kept 6 bases outside the gene matches. The CDR3 loop spans 11 amino acids. This CDR3 reads CATWDPIKKLF. The CDR3 DNA is TGTGCCACCTGGGACCCCATTAAGAAACTCTTT.

The V call is TRGV4, the J call TRGJ1 or TRGJ2. Here the J gene came from matching the DNA to germline, since TCRdb omits it. The CDR3 covers 10 residues. Germline CDR1 and CDR2: EGSTGY and YDSYTSSV. In DNA, the CDR3 is TGTGCTCCTTGGGGTTATAAGAAACTCTTT. As protein: CAPWGYKKLF.

As concerns this clone: An end of the junction differs from the germline gene, which may be a read error. This sequence joins TRGV5 and TRGJ1 or TRGJ2. TCRdb lists no J gene, so it was determined here by aligning the DNA to germline. The germline CDR1 and CDR2 sequences are VINAFY and YDVSNSKD. The CDR3 has 11 amino acids. The CDR3 here is CATGDGIKKLF. The CDR3 region has the DNA TGTGCCACCGGGGACGGAATTAAGAAACTCTTT.

This clone was found once. Just one base apart from a much larger clone, this may be a read error. The rearrangement links TRGV3 to TRGJ1 or TRGJ2. Since TCRdb gives no J gene, matching the DNA to germline was used here to assign it. The CDR3 is 11 amino acids. Unmatched junction bases numbered 2, after V lost 0 bases and J lost 9 bases. CDR1 and CDR2 (germline): VTNTFY, YDVSTARD (reference sequence). DNA for the CDR3: TGTGCCACCTGGGACAGGGGTAAGAAACTCTTT. This sequence encodes CATWDRGKKLF.